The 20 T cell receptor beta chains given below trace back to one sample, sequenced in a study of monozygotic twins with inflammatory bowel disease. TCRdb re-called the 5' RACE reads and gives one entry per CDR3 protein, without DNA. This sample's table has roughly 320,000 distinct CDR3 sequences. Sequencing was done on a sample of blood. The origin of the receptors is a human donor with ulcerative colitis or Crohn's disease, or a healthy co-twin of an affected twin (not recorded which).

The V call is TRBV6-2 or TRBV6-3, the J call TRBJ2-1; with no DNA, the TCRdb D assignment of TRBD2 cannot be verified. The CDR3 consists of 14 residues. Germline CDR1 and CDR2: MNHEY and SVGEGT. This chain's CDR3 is CASTGTSGSNEQFF.

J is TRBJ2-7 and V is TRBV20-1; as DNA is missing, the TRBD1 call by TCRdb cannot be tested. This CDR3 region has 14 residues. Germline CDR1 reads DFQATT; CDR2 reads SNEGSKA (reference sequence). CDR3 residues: CSAHFGGSSGEQYF.

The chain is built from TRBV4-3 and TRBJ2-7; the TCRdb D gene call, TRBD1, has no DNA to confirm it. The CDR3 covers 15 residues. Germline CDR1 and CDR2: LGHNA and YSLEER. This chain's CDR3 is CASSQGAEGHNEQYF.

This CDR3 is CASSGGTSPQGTQYF. The J gene is TRBJ2-5, the V gene TRBV5-4; the TCRdb D gene call, TRBD2, has no DNA to confirm it. From germline, CDR1 is SGHNT and CDR2 YYREEE (reference sequence). This CDR3 comprises 15 residues.

CDR3 loop: CASRRQSAGANYEQYF. The gene calls are TRBV7-9 and TRBJ2-7; TCRdb calls TRBD1, which cannot be checked without DNA. The CDR3 consists of 16 residues. Germline CDR1 reads SEHNR; CDR2 reads FQNEAQ (reference sequence).

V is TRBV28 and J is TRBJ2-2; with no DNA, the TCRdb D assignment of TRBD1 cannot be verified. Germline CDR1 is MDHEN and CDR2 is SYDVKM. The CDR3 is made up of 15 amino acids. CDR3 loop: CASSLAPIGAGELFF.

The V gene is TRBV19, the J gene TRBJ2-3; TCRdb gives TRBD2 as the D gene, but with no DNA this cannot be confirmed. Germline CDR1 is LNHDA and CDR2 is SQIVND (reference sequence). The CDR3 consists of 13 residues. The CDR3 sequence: CASRTSGGDTQYF.

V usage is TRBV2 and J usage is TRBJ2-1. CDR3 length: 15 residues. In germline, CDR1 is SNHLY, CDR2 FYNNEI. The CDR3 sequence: CASKVGGSSYNEQFF.

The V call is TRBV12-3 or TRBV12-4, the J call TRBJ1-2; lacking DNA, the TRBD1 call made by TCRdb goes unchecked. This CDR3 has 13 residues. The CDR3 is CASSPGTGYGYTF.

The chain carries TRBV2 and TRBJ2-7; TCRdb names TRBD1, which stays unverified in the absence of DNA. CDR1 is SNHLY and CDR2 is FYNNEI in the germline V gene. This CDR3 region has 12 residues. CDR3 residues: CASSEGQPRGGF. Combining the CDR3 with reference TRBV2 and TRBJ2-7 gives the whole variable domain EPEVTQTPSHQVTQMGQEVILRCVPISNHLYFYWYRQILGQKVEFLVSFYNNEISEKSEIFDDQFSVERPDGSNFTLKIRSTKLEDSAMYFCASSEGQPRGGFGPGTRLTVT.

CDR3 loop: CASTSGPETYEQYF. V usage is TRBV5-1 and J usage is TRBJ2-7. The CDR3 runs to 14 residues. The V gene's germline CDR1 is SGHRS and CDR2 YFSETQ.

The CDR3 protein is CASSSRDRSYEQYF. The chain joins TRBV5-4 to TRBJ2-7; lacking DNA, the TRBD1 call made by TCRdb goes unchecked. This CDR3 is built from 14 residues. CDR1 is SGHNT and CDR2 is YYREEE in the germline V gene (reference sequence).

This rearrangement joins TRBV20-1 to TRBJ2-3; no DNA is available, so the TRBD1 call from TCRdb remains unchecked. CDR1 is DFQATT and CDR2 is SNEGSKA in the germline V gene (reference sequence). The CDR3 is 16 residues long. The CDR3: CSARPWGQFSTDTQYF.

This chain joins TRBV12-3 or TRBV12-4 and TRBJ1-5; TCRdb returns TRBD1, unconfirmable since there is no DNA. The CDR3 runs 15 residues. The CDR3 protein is CASNKGQSSNQPQHF.

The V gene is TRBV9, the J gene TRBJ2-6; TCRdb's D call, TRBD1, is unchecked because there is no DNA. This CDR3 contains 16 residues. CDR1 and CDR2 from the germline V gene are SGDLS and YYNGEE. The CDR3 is CASSVDRPSGANVLTF.

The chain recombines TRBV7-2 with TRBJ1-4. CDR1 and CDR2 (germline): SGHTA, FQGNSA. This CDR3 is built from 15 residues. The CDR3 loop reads CASSLRTPTNEKLFF.

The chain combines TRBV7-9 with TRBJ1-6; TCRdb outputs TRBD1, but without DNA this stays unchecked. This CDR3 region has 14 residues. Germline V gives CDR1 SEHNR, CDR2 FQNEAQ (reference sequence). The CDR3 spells CASSLVAGTSPLHF.

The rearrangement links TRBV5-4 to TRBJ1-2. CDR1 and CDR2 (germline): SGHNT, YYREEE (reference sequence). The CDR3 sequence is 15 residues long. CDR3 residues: CASSFPTPENYGYTF.

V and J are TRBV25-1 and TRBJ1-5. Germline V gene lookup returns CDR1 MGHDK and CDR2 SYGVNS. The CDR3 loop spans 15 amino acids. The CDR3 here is CASSESGRYNQPQHF.

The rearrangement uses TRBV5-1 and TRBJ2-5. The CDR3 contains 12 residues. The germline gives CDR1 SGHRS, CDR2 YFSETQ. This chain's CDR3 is CASSLSRETQYF.